What follows describes a single T cell receptor (beta chain). Its antigen is still unknown. This record belongs to a study of cytomegalovirus exposure and HLA in healthy donors listed by TCRdb under 2017. With regard to the full study: According to an earlier analysis of around 600 of the donors, 150 million to 200 million T cells yielded 90 million to 130 million unique TCR beta sequences and 250 to 350 Gb of sequence data. Across 398 genotyped donors of the cohort, an average of approximately 200,000 unique TCR beta nucleotide sequences per donor were sequenced, and 15% to 20% of those sequences were non-productive. The T cell repertoires of 666 subjects were profiled by immunosequencing and related to cytomegalovirus serostatus. Typing coverage differed by locus: A, B, C, DRB1 and DQB1 were typed in about 620-630 donors, DQA1 in about 510, DPA1 in some 610, and DPB1 in 400 to 490. All discovery cohort repertoires had been generated on a single sequencing platform. Along with the approximately 620-subject first cohort, a separate validation cohort of approximately 110 different subjects was used. An early release that covered about 640 HLA-typed donors contained about 300 gigabases of sequencing data and 80 million or so unique TCR sequences. The later analysis used no new phenotypic data to find candidate immune exposures, relying instead on TCR beta sequences and their occurrence across donors. Alongside the repertoire data, information on donor age, sex, ethnicity and CMV serostatus was compiled. To study patterns of TCR occurrence, a later analysis re-analyzed previously published TCR beta repertoires from several hundred donors and added high-resolution HLA genotyping. The study combined high-throughput TCR immunosequencing, statistical association of individual TCRs with disease status, and machine learning to predict cytomegalovirus infection status. The study aimed to test whether signatures of past pathogen exposure could be identified by cataloging public T cell receptors. A handful of DR-DQ haplotypes were treated as single units for association and clustering because of strong linkage in the cohort. An earlier analysis of around 540 of the donors applied high-throughput TCR beta sequencing to assess whether each TCR beta V gene segment acted as functional or pseudogenic. Of the approximately 400 genotyped donors, about 80% fell in the genetic ancestry cluster associated with self-reported Caucasian donors. Both class I and class II loci were covered by HLA typing, at four-digit resolution. A later genetic analysis used genome-wide SNP genotypes for about 65% of the 666 donors, treating that subset as a discovery cohort.

Beyond this particular receptor, the publication reports: The authors suggested that the approach could potentially be generalized to other disease states and immunological phenotypes. The study listed 164 TCR beta chains as associated with cytomegalovirus. In an earlier analysis of 450 to 750 of the donors, most TCR beta V segments appeared in productive rearrangements about 90% or about 30% of the time, broadly matching IMGT annotations. Only TCR beta chains were sequenced in this cohort, and the absence of alpha or paired-chain data limited detectable features. In a later genetic analysis, fewer N-insertions in productive TCRs were reported among donors in an Asian-associated ancestry cluster than the approximately 670-donor mean. Cytomegalovirus status was reported to be diagnosed by the classifier with high specificity and sensitivity in both the original and validation cohorts. Correlated functional status among segregating V segments might reflect linkage disequilibrium, but an unknown experimental factor could not be ruled out. A further reported finding was that TCR beta sequences accurately predicted the HLA-A and HLA-B alleles for most subjects in the first cohort. In a later analysis, the rate of TCR association differed among HLA loci, with DRB1 alleles having the most associated TCRs and HLA-C alleles having the fewest. In a later analysis, several top co-occurrence clusters were reported to appear linked to parvovirus B19, influenza, CMV and Epstein-Barr virus. In a later genetic analysis, a missense DCLRE1C variant was associated with V-gene and J-gene trimming of TCR beta chains, and the association was replicated in an independent cohort. About 15 rarely observed V segments, including chromosome 9 orphons, were excluded from the earlier analysis of just under 600 of the donors because counts were too low. Sequencing depth was assumed to be roughly uniform across donors in the presence/absence analyses, though that assumption may not hold. HLA typing was unavailable for some donors at each locus, so association tests used only the typed subset. When HLA alleles, especially DR and DQ, strongly co-occurred, TCR associations were difficult to assign to individual alleles. In vitro tests confirmed that a few of the cytomegalovirus-associated TCR beta chains recognize cytomegalovirus antigens. Most TCR sequences were observed very rarely across donors, whereas some public TCRs were present in many individuals. Most CMV-associated TCR beta chains appeared to be HLA-restricted in a later analysis, and the HLA associations seemed to be driven largely by CMV exposure. In a later analysis, HLA-associated TCR beta chains were found to be more clonally expanded and to have lower generation probabilities than equally common non-associated chains. CMV serostatus was the only immune exposure information available for the cohort. A cluster of highly shared sequence variants was judged likely to represent a technical artifact of the sequencing pipeline. Specific HLA alleles were associated with roughly 17,000 TCR beta sequences at a false discovery rate of 0.05 in a later analysis.

Libraries were built with the immunoSEQ multiplex PCR assay. A mixture of 60 forward primers for TCR Vbeta segments and 13 reverse primers for TCR Jbeta segments was used in the multiplex PCR. The CDR3 region of rearranged TCR beta genes was amplified from genomic DNA with a multiplex PCR assay. The Illumina HiSeq System was used to sequence the amplified TCR beta libraries as 87-base-pair reads. Turning to the authors' computational methods: A later analysis counted about 80 million unique TCR beta chains across the 650 to 700 repertoires, and around 9.9 million of these chains were shared by at least two donors. Raw reads were error-corrected and collapsed into unique sequences with a nearest-neighbor algorithm that merged closely related sequences to remove PCR and sequencing errors. CDR3 sequences were aligned to IMGT reference sequences to assign V, D and J gene segments. Each retained sequence needed at least a six-nucleotide match to both a V gene segment and a J gene segment. Rearrangements were called productive when the CDR3 lacked stop codons and stayed in frame with V and J; all others were non-productive. CDR3 was defined according to IMGT convention as the region running from the second conserved V-encoded cysteine to the conserved J-encoded phenylalanine. Sequences without an unambiguous match to a single V gene segment were excluded from the earlier analysis of 500 to 700 of the donors. In an earlier analysis of almost 600 of the donors, a V segment was called functional when productive rearrangements were above 56.7%, and segregating when the standard deviation between donors exceeded 5%. To diagnose cytomegalovirus status from the catalog of TCR beta chain sequences, a statistical classification framework was built. V and J gene assignment, in a later analysis, came from comparing TCR nucleotide sequences with IMGT/GENE-DB human TR gene sequences. The TCRdist pipeline was used in a later analysis to assign CDR3 sequences and most-parsimonious VDJ recombination scenarios. In a later analysis, each TCR beta chain was defined by its CDR3 amino acid sequence together with its V-gene family, and reads without a unique V-gene family were excluded. To address suspected cross-contamination and a sequencing artifact, a later analysis removed under 600 highly shared, low-generation-probability nucleotide sequences. A later analysis calculated a clonal expansion index for each public chain from normalized within-repertoire ranks of inferred template counts. Generation probabilities in a later analysis came from a VDJ recombination model fitted to out-of-frame rearrangements, and those results were checked against IGoR. A later analysis scored TCR-TCR, TCR-HLA and TCR-CMV co-occurrence with hypergeometric tests, applying a repertoire-size bias correction to TCR pairs. In a later analysis, false discovery rates were estimated by permuting HLA or CMV assignments 20 times. In a later analysis, co-occurring TCRs were grouped with DBSCAN, and TCRdist sequence similarity was added when clustering was performed within HLA-allele-positive subsets. For co-occurrence clustering, repertoires with fewer than 30,000 or more than 120,000 public chains were excluded, along with roughly five repertoires with anomalous nucleotide sharing. Not all clones reach the TCRdb copy of this immuneACCESS table, which keeps in-frame sequences only. Checked studies attribute under half of the gap to unresolved V genes and leave the rest unexplained. That table is the source of V, J and clone size, and D and trimming were worked out from the DNA. Per the sample table, the count is tens of thousands of clones. Of the sample, about 6.3% is held by the ten largest clones.

The cohort was made up of 666 healthy bone marrow donors. At the time of sampling, all cohort members were nominally healthy, though unrecorded immune exposures were likely present. The donor was CMV seronegative and was included in the group of 352 seronegative cohort members. A peripheral blood sample was provided by each donor, and peripheral blood mononuclear cells were used for TCR beta sequencing. The Qiagen DNeasy Blood Extraction Kit was used to extract genomic DNA from the blood cell samples. The receptor was isolated from a man in his thirties or forties in good health and CMV-seronegative. Sequencing was performed on PBMCs.

This receptor carries the CDR3 CASSPGHAEAFF. The DNA sequence is as follows: TGTGCCAGCAGCCCAGGACACGCTGAAGCTTTCTTT. The chain is made from TRBV25-1 and TRBJ1-1; TRBD1 could be the D gene, as 5 bases match. Inclusive of the bounding cysteine and phenylalanine, the CDR3 is 12 residues long. Only the CDR3 part of the read is kept: 36 bases, read in frame from the first base. Sequences MGHDK (CDR1) and SYGVNS (CDR2) are obtained from the germline V gene. V loses 6 bases of germline sequence and J loses 6 bases, and the interval between the two ends is 11 bases.